A selection of T cell receptor beta chains follows, all from one sample in a study of T cell responses to AZD1222 COVID-19 vaccine. Repertoires were generated with immunoSEQ multiplex PCR, while TCRdb's copy carries only in-frame clones and drops some. Counted here are 180,000 or so clones, about 90% occurring once; the ten biggest clones make up 1.3%. This specimen consisted of peripheral blood, obtained 28 days after the second AZD1222 dose. These receptors originate from an adult who received the AZD1222 COVID-19 vaccine. Each CDR3 is given with its conserved first and last residue. D genes are given only for firm matches. The size entry is marked missing in some rows and otherwise reads once, few, many or a size class.

>.|TRBV30|TRBD2|TRBJ2-7
CAWSVGLAGSYEQYF
TGTGCCTGGAGTGTCGGACTAGCGGGCTCCTACGAGCAGTACTTC
>.|TRBV5-1|TRBD1|TRBJ1-1
CASSLSRQGNTEAFF
TGCGCCAGCAGCTTGTCCCGACAGGGTAACACTGAAGCTTTCTTT
>once|TRBV18|TRBD2|TRBJ2-7
CASSPAPLVAGYEQYF
TGTGCCAGCTCACCAGCCCCCTTGGTAGCGGGATACGAGCAGTACTTC
>once|TRBV19|.|TRBJ2-7
CASSMIGTEYEQYF
TGTGCCAGTAGTATGATAGGGACCGAGTACGAGCAGTACTTC
>.|TRBV15|.|TRBJ1-2
CATSRDTGGGYTF
TGTGCCACCAGCAGAGATACCGGGGGTGGCTACACCTTC
>.|TRBV6-1|TRBD1|TRBJ2-7
CASSVAHSGTGPYEQYF
TGTGCCAGCAGTGTAGCCCACTCCGGGACAGGCCCCTACGAGCAGTACTTC
>.|TRBV19|.|TRBJ1-2
CAGRSLYGYTF
TGTGCCGGTAGGAGCCTCTATGGCTACACCTTC
>.|TRBV10-1|.|TRBJ1-5
CASSVIYWVNQPQHF
TGCGCCAGCAGCGTCATTTACTGGGTCAATCAGCCCCAGCATTTT
>.|TRBV4-3|.|TRBJ2-7
CASSQEVAGEVYEQYF
TGCGCCAGCAGCCAAGAAGTCGCAGGGGAAGTTTACGAGCAGTACTTC
>.|TRBV7-2|TRBD2|TRBJ2-7
CASSQSSGSGEQYF
TGTGCCAGCAGCCAATCTAGCGGGAGTGGTGAGCAGTACTTC
>.|TRBV5-4|TRBD1|TRBJ2-7
CASSPGQAPYEQYF
TGTGCCAGCAGCCCAGGACAGGCCCCCTACGAGCAGTACTTC
>.|TRBV10-3|.|TRBJ1-3
CAISGRTGNTIYF
TGTGCCATCAGTGGGAGGACTGGAAACACCATATATTTT
>.|TRBV7-9|TRBD1|TRBJ1-1
CASSGGTGQDTEAFF
TGTGCCAGCAGCGGGGGGACAGGGCAGGACACTGAAGCTTTCTTT
>.|TRBV6-2/TRBV6-3|TRBD2|TRBJ2-1
CASSRTSGYNEQFF
TGTGCCAGCAGCCGCACTAGCGGCTACAATGAGCAGTTCTTC
>.|TRBV15|TRBD2|TRBJ2-3
CATSRSLAGGPIDTQYF
TGTGCCACCAGCAGATCCCTAGCGGGGGGGCCGATAGATACGCAGTATTTT
>.|TRBV7-2|.|TRBJ1-4
CASRRQEGGKLFF
TGTGCCAGCAGGCGACAGGAGGGAGGAAAACTGTTTTTT
>.|TRBV5-1|.|TRBJ2-2
CASSFRDANTGELFF
TGCGCCAGCAGCTTCCGGGACGCGAACACCGGGGAGCTGTTTTTT
>.|TRBV7-9|.|TRBJ2-3
CASSPGGGTDTQYF
TGTGCCAGCAGCCCAGGCGGGGGCACAGATACGCAGTATTTT
>.|TRBV3-1/TRBV3-2|.|TRBJ2-3
CASSQPRYADTQYF
TGTGCCAGCAGCCAACCCCGGTACGCAGATACGCAGTATTTT
>.|TRBV6-5|.|TRBJ2-1
CASSYDNPGHNEQFF
TGTGCCAGCAGTTACGACAATCCGGGTCACAATGAGCAGTTCTTC
>.|TRBV6-1|.|TRBJ1-5
CASSEGFQGQPQHF
TGTGCCAGCAGTGAAGGGTTTCAGGGTCAGCCCCAGCATTTT
>.|TRBV4-3|TRBD1|TRBJ2-1
CASSLGTGAYNEQFF
TGCGCCAGCAGCCTTGGGACAGGAGCTTACAATGAGCAGTTCTTC
>.|TRBV30|.|TRBJ1-3
CAWDSVGNTIYF
TGTGCCTGGGACAGTGTTGGAAACACCATATATTTT
>.|TRBV7-8|.|TRBJ2-5
CASSLAGQKQETQYF
TGTGCCAGCAGCTTAGCGGGGCAGAAACAAGAGACCCAGTACTTC
>.|TRBV5-6|.|TRBJ2-7
CASSPTGRGDEQYF
TGTGCCAGCAGCCCGACAGGGAGGGGGGACGAGCAGTACTTC
>.|TRBV6-1|.|TRBJ1-2
CASSEQGRGGYTF
TGTGCCAGCAGTGAGCAGGGGCGGGGTGGCTACACCTTC